This TCR beta chain comes out of a study of blood T cell repertoires in COVID-19. The wider study: The samples span acute and convalescent COVID-19 from the United States, Italy and Spain. PBMCs, B-cell-depleted T cells, or T cells were the source of the cDNA or gDNA that made up the material.

This clone came up a few times. This CDR3 spans 15 amino acids. Trimming cost V 0 bases and J 7 bases, with 13 bases left between them. Per the germline V gene, CDR1 is LNHDA and CDR2 is SQIVND (reference sequence). In the authors' methods: Researchers report that nucleated cell counts were estimated from reference gene primer amplification. The table came from immunoSEQ multiplex PCR; TCRdb's copy has only in-frame clones and leaves some out. D and trimming come from the DNA, and the V and J calls and clone size come from that table. The sample lists about 100,000 clones; approximately 80% were seen once.

The sequenced sample consisted of peripheral blood. This clonotype was sampled from a woman between 65 and 79 years old with acute or convalescent COVID-19. This chain joins TRBV19 and TRBJ1-5; possibly TRBD1 for D (5 bases). CDR3 protein: CASSIEGREGQPQHF. The CDR3 nucleotides are TGTGCCAGTAGTATAGAGGGAAGGGAGGGGCAGCCCCAGCATTTT.